This TCR beta chain appears in the sequencing data of a study of cytomegalovirus exposure and HLA in healthy donors. General observations from the study: HLA alleles were associated with 15,000 to 20,000 TCR beta sequences in a later analysis at 0.05 false discovery rate. Productive rates of about 87% or about 30% were seen for most TCR beta V segments in an earlier analysis. A few CMV-associated chains were confirmed in vitro to be specific for CMV antigens.

Amplification used 60 Vbeta primers and 13 Jbeta primers. Method: immunoSEQ multiplex PCR; TCRdb's copy keeps in-frame clones and lacks some. The sample consists of some 84,000 clones, roughly 78% of them appearing once. A single count supports this clone. What it binds is unknown. Germline CDR1 and CDR2: SNHLY and FYNNEI. The CDR3 has 15 amino acids. Deletions cut 1 base from V and 5 bases from J, with 14 bases between. The clonotype comes from a male donor in good health and CMV-seropositive. Material for sequencing was PBMCs. The chain couples TRBV2 to TRBJ2-5; possible D gene TRBD1, 6 bases. The CDR3 nucleotides read TGTGCCAGCAGTGAAGGACAGGTCGCCGGGGAGACCCAGTACTTC. As protein: CASSEGQVAGETQYF.